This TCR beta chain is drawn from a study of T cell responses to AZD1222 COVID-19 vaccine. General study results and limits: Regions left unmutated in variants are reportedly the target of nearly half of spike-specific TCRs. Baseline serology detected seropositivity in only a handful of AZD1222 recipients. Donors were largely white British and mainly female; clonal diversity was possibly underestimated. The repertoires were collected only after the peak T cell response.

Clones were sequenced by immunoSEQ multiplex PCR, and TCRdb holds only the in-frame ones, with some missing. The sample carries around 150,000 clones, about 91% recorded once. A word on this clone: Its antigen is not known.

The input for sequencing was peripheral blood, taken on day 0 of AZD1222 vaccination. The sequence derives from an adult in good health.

The CDR3 reads CASSQDLAVRHEQYF. DNA for the CDR3: TGTGCCAGCAGCCAAGATCTAGCGGTTCGCCACGAGCAGTACTTC. This chain connects TRBV14 to TRBJ2-7; 7 bases map to TRBD2. V dropped 0 bases and J dropped 5; count of bases not matched to a gene: 7. CDR3 size: 15 residues. In germline, CDR1 is SGHDN, CDR2 FVKESK.